This T cell receptor (beta chain) was retrieved from a study of T cell responses to AZD1222 COVID-19 vaccine. TCRdb keeps only in-frame clones here, not all; method: immunoSEQ multiplex PCR. The sample records approximately 150,000 clones, over 75% being singletons. V shed 11 bases and J 2 bases; nucleotides not matched to a gene: 10. Germline V gives CDR1 LNHDA, CDR2 SQIVND (reference sequence). This CDR3 contains 14 residues. Study-wide results and caveats: The donor cohort was predominantly white British with a female majority, and clonal diversity may have been underestimated. Repertoire collection took place solely once the T cell response had peaked. Regions 160-218 and 743-854 dominated among vaccine-associated CD4 TCRs spanning spike.

Remarks on this clone: Its antigen is unidentified.

The receptor's source is an adult in good health. V usage is TRBV19 and J usage is TRBJ2-7; 9 bases map to TRBD1. The starting material was peripheral blood, obtained on day 0 of AZD1222 vaccination. The CDR3 spells CASKRTGGTYEQYF. CDR3 coding DNA: TGTGCCTCCAAAAGAACAGGGGGCACCTACGAGCAGTACTTC.